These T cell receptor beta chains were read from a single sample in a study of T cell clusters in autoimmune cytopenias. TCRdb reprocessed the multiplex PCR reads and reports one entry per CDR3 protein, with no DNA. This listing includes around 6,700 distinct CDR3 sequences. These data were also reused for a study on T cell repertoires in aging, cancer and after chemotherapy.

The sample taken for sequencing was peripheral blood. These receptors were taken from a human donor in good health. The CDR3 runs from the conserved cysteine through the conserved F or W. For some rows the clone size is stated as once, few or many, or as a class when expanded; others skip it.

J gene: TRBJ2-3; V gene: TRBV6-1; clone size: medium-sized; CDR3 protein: CASSPGGGTDTQYF
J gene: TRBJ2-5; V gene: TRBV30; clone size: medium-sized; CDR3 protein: CAWSVGSQYQETQYF
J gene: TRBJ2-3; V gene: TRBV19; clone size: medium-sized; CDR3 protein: CASSLLAGVDTQYF
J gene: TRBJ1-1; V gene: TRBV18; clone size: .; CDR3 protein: CASSPRPGNTEAFF
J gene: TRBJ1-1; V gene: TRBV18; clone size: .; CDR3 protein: CASSPRRVNTEAFF
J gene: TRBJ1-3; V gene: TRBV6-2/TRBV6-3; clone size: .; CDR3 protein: CASRHPGLSGNTIYF
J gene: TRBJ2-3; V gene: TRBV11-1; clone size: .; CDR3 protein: CASSLVSGGGDTQYF
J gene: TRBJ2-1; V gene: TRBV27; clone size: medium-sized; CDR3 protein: CASKLDRSYNEQFF
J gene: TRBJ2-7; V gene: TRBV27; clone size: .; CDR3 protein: CASSPRLNYEQYF
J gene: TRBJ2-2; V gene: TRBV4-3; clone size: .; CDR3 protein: CASRLAGNTGELFF
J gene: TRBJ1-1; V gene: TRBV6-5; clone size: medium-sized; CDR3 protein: CASSFPGQGRVRAFF
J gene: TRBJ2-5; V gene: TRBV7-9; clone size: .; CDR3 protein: CASSLGVWTSGLQETQYF
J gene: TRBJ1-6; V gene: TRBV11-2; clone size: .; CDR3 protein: CASSFGILNSPLHF
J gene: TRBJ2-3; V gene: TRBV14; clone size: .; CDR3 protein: CASSPSGQGGPDTQYF
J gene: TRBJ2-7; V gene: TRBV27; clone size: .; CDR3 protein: CASSHRELARAENYEQYF
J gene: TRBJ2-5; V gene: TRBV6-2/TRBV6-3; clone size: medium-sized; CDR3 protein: CASSWGGGETQYF